This T cell receptor (beta chain) was sequenced in a study of blood T cell repertoires in COVID-19. The protocol was immunoSEQ multiplex PCR, while the TCRdb copy is restricted to in-frame clones and leaves out a portion. The sample carries 130,000 to 150,000 clones, around nine tenths recorded once. This clone was recorded once. The sample consisted of peripheral blood. This TCR was sampled from a woman aged 45-60 years with active or convalescent COVID-19.

CDR3 in amino acids: CASSPQDRSGTYEQYF. The CDR3 coding sequence is TGTGCCAGCAGCCCTCAGGACAGAAGCGGAACCTACGAGCAGTACTTC. The chain is built from TRBV7-6 and TRBJ2-7; D is possibly TRBD1 (6 bases). This CDR3 has 16 amino acids. The V gene lost 5 bases and the J gene lost 2 bases, with 19 bases spanning the gap. The germline gives CDR1 SGHVS, CDR2 FNYEAQ.